What follows describes a single TCR beta chain. This sample was included in a study of T cell changes during pregnancy in multiple sclerosis. Sequenced by immunoSEQ multiplex PCR; TCRdb stores in-frame clones only, minus some. Seen here are tens of thousands of clones, roughly 89% observed once, and the top ten hold approximately 6.1%. This sample comprised CD8+ T cells from peripheral blood mononuclear cells, obtained in the second trimester of pregnancy. The receptor's source is a female donor with multiple sclerosis, enrolled in a pregnancy study.

The CDR3 DNA follows: TGTGCCAGTAGGCACGCCGGGACTAGCGGTTACAATGAGCAGTTCTTC. Translated: CASRHAGTSGYNEQFF. The chain uses TRBV19 and TRBJ2-1; 11 nucleotides line up with TRBD2. Germline CDR1 and CDR2: LNHDA and SQIVND (reference sequence). This CDR3 is built from 16 residues. J was trimmed by 4 bases and V by 6 bases; bases with no gene match: 8.